The T cell receptor (beta chain) under discussion was sequenced for a study of graft-versus-host responses after intestinal transplantation. Looking at the study overall: Each of the recipients got a multivisceral, liver-intestinal, or isolated intestinal transplant. Among the recipients, all got anti-thymocyte globulin induction and then tacrolimus and steroids for around three years.

A remark on this clone: Its antigen is not identified.

From germline, CDR1 is LNHDA and CDR2 SQIVND (reference sequence). This CDR3 has 14 residues. J lost 2 bases, V lost 5 bases, and 6 bases had no gene match. The data were produced by immunoSEQ multiplex PCR, yet TCRdb's version contains in-frame clones alone and is incomplete. The data show some 100,000 clones, about nine tenths seen once. The chain carries TRBV19 and TRBJ2-7, with 7 bases fitting TRBD1. Sequences were derived from unstimulated CD8+ T cells sorted from spleen or lymph node cells, sampled before transplant. This clonotype was sampled from a human donor who was the organ donor for an intestinal transplant. In nucleotides, the CDR3 is TGTGCCAGTAGTTTGGGGACAGTTACCTACGAGCAGTACTTC. Translation gives CASSLGTVTYEQYF.